This T cell receptor (beta chain) is drawn from a study of shared clonotypes between healthy human individuals. The study's findings and limits: It was the few donors that limited the genetic and exposure-history diversity represented. Researchers found naive subsets generally carried larger estimated richness than memory subsets.

Every contributor of samples was a Caucasian grown-up residing in Nashville, Tennessee. V dropped 10 bases and J dropped 1 base, with 10 bases sitting between them. Germline CDR1 is KGHSH and CDR2 is LQKENI. The CDR3 length is 12 residues. The data were produced by immunoSEQ multiplex PCR, yet TCRdb's version contains in-frame clones alone and is incomplete. The sample contains about 1 million clones, roughly 70% of which appear only once. On this clone: The antigen remains undetermined.

Sequencing was done on a sample of memory CD4+ T cells sorted from blood. Subset reported: CD45RA-negative fraction. V and J are TRBV18 and TRBJ1-2; D is uncertain. This clonotype was sampled from a man aged 18-30 years in good health. The chain's CDR3 is CATAGSNYGYTF. In DNA form, the CDR3 reads TGTGCCACGGCGGGTAGTAACTATGGCTACACCTTC.